This T cell receptor beta chain was obtained from a study of beta chain features in type 1 diabetes. As for the study in general: Sorted cells from all samples, numbering fewer than 120,000,000, were examined.

Study observations and caveats: When VDJ junctions were examined, type 1 diabetes patients showed fewer insertions and more deletions.

This clone was observed at least ten times. The antigen remains unidentified. Of the isolated RNA, all was reverse transcribed, and so the sequenced material was expressed TCRB transcripts. Here immunoSEQ multiplex PCR was the method, and the copy in TCRdb shows in-frame clones only, minus some. The sample lists about 160,000 clones; just over 9% were seen once. Sequences were obtained from central memory CD4+ T cells from blood. This TCR came from a woman aged 18-30 years in good health.

The CDR3 protein is CASRPQGENEKLFF. CDR3 sequence (DNA): TGTGCCAGCAGGCCACAGGGCGAGAATGAAAAACTGTTTTTT. V and J are TRBV28 and TRBJ1-4, with D possibly TRBD1 on 6 matching bases. CDR3 size: 14 residues. Per the germline V gene, CDR1 is MDHEN and CDR2 is SYDVKM. The V end was cut by 6 bases, the J end by 5 bases, with 13 bases between.